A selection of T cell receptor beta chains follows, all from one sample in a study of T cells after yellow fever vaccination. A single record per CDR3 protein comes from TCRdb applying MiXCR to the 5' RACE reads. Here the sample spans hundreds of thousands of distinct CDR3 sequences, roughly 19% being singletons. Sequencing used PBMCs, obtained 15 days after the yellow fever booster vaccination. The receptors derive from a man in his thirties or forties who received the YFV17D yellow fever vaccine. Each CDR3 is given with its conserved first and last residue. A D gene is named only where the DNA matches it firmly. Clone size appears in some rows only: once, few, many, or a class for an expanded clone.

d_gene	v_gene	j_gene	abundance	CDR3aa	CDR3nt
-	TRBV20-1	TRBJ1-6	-	CSASDFAVTYNSPLHF	TGCAGTGCTAGTGATTTTGCCGTGACCTATAATTCACCCCTCCACTTT
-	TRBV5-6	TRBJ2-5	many	CASSLRGRETQYF	TGTGCCAGCAGCTTGAGAGGGAGGGAGACCCAGTACTTC
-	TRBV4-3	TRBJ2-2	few	CASSQDYPTGELFF	TGCGCCAGCAGCCAAGATTACCCGACCGGGGAGCTGTTTTTT
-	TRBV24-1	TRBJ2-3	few	CATSDINRDTQYF	TGTGCCACCAGTGATATCAACAGAGATACGCAGTATTTT
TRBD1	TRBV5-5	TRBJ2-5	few	CASSLGQGWETQYF	TGTGCCAGCAGCTTGGGACAGGGATGGGAGACCCAGTACTTC
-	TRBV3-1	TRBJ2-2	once	CASCQWGIGTDNTGELFF	TGTGCCAGCTGCCAGTGGGGAATAGGGACCGACAACACCGGGGAGCTGTTTTTT
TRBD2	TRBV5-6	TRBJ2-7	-	CASSLQTSGPYEQYF	TGTGCCAGCAGCCTCCAAACTAGCGGCCCCTACGAGCAGTACTTC
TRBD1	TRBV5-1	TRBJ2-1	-	CASSTDGQDNEQFF	TGCGCCAGCAGCACAGACGGACAGGACAATGAGCAGTTCTTC
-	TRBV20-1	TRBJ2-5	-	CSAITVKGWETQYF	TGCAGTGCTATCACGGTAAAGGGATGGGAGACCCAGTACTTC
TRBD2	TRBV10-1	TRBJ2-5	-	CASSESGGPESGKETQYF	TGCGCCAGCAGTGAATCGGGAGGGCCTGAAAGTGGAAAAGAGACCCAGTACTTC
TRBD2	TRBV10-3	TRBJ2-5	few	CAISETDPGLRQETQYF	TGTGCGATCAGTGAAACGGATCCGGGACTAAGACAAGAGACCCAGTACTTC
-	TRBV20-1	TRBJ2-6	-	CSARATAGANVLTF	TGCAGTGCTAGAGCTACAGCTGGGGCCAACGTCCTGACTTTC
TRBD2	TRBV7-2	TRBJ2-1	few	CASSGGRRQFF	TGTGCCAGCAGCGGCGGGAGGAGGCAGTTCTTC
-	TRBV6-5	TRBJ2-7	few	CASSYMTRQYF	TGTGCCAGCAGTTACATGACAAGGCAGTACTTC
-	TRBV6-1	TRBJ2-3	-	CASKTASTDTQYF	TGTGCCAGCAAAACCGCTAGCACAGATACGCAGTATTTT
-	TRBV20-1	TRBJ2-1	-	CSATGEANEQFF	TGCAGTGCTACGGGTGAGGCCAATGAGCAGTTCTTC
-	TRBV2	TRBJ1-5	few	CASSEVGFQPQHF	TGTGCCAGCAGTGAGGTAGGGTTTCAGCCCCAGCATTTT
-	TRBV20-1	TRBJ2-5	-	CSASAETQYF	TGCAGTGCAAGCGCCGAGACCCAGTACTTC
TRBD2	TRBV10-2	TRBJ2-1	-	CASSPTSYYNEQFF	TGCGCCAGCAGCCCGACTAGCTACTACAATGAGCAGTTCTTC
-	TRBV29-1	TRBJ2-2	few	CSVEEGRNTGELFF	TGCAGCGTTGAAGAGGGCAGGAACACCGGGGAGCTGTTTTTT
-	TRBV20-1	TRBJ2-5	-	CSAGISETQYF	TGCAGTGCTGGGATTTCAGAGACCCAGTACTTC
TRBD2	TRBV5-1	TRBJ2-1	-	CASRPSGRFDEQFF	TGCGCCAGCAGACCTAGCGGGAGATTCGATGAGCAGTTCTTC
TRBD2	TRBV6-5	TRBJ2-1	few	CASSYVLAGGNEQFF	TGTGCCAGCAGTTACGTTTTAGCGGGAGGAAATGAGCAGTTCTTC
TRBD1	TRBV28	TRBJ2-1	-	CASSLPPGQGVNDQFF	TGTGCCAGCAGTTTGCCACCGGGACAGGGGGTAAATGATCAGTTCTTC
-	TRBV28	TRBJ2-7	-	CASSLFGGAYEQYF	TGTGCCAGCAGTTTATTTGGGGGAGCATACGAGCAGTACTTC
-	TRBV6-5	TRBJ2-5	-	CASSYSEGRAQTQYF	TGTGCCAGCAGTTACTCGGAGGGCAGGGCCCAGACCCAGTACTTC
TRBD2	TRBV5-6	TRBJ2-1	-	CASSGLAGIYNEQFF	TGTGCCAGCAGCGGACTAGCGGGGATCTACAATGAGCAGTTCTTC
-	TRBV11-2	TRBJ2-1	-	CASSYERRREQFF	TGTGCCAGCAGCTATGAACGTCGGCGGGAGCAGTTCTTC
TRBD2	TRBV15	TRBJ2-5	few	CATSRPSGKAQETQYF	TGTGCCACCAGCAGGCCTAGCGGGAAGGCTCAAGAGACCCAGTACTTC
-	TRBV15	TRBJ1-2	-	CATSLGGGYGYTF	TGTGCCACCAGCTTGGGGGGAGGCTATGGCTACACCTTC
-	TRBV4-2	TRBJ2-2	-	CASSQGVGELFF	TGTGCCAGCAGCCAAGGGGTCGGGGAGCTGTTTTTT
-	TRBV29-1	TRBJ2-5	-	CSVIQGIETQYF	TGCAGCGTTATTCAGGGAATTGAGACCCAGTACTTC
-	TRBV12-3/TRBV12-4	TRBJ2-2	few	CASSLEFNGELFF	TGTGCCAGCAGTTTAGAGTTTAACGGGGAGCTGTTTTTT
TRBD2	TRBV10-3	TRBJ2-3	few	CAISESWLAVQYGVQYF	TGTGCCATCAGTGAGTCATGGCTAGCGGTTCAGTACGGCGTGCAGTATTTT
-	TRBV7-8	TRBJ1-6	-	CASSFRNSPLHF	TGTGCCAGCAGCTTCCGAAATTCACCCCTCCACTTT
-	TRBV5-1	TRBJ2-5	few	CASSLQDSPKTQYF	TGCGCCAGCAGCTTGCAGGACAGCCCAAAGACCCAGTACTTC
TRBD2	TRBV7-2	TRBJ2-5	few	CASSTREFGETQYF	TGTGCCAGCAGCACGCGGGAGTTCGGGGAGACCCAGTACTTC
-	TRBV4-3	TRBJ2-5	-	CASSHLGQGGETQYF	TGCGCCAGCAGCCACCTAGGGCAGGGTGGAGAGACCCAGTACTTC
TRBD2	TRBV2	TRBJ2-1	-	CASRPLGTSGRYEQFF	TGTGCCAGCAGACCCTTGGGGACTAGCGGGAGATATGAGCAGTTCTTC
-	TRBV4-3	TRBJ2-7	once	CASSQDRDGYYEQYF	TGCGCCAGCAGCCAAGACCGGGACGGATACTACGAGCAGTACTTC
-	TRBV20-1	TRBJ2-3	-	CSARWAGPDTQYF	TGCAGTGCTAGATGGGCAGGCCCAGATACGCAGTATTTT
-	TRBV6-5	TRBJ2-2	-	CASSYGGWNTGELFF	TGTGCCAGCAGTTACGGGGGCTGGAACACCGGGGAGCTGTTTTTT
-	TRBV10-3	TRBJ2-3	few	CAISLGGTHTDTQYF	TGTGCCATCAGTTTAGGGGGTACACACACAGATACGCAGTATTTT
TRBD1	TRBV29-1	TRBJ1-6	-	CSVRLQGAESPLHF	TGCAGCGTCCGCTTACAGGGGGCCGAGTCACCCCTCCACTTT
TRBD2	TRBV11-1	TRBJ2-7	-	CASSFLSTSAPYEQYF	TGTGCCAGCAGCTTCCTCTCGACTAGCGCCCCCTACGAGCAGTACTTC
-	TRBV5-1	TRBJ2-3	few	CASSFEGTPFGTDTQYF	TGCGCCAGCAGCTTCGAAGGGACTCCCTTTGGGACAGATACGCAGTATTTT
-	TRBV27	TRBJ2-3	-	CASGGDTQYF	TGTGCCAGCGGAGGGGATACGCAGTATTTT
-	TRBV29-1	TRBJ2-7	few	CSFHSGYEQYF	TGCAGCTTCCATAGCGGCTACGAGCAGTACTTC
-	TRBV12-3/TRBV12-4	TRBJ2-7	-	CASSLAGFSYEQYF	TGTGCCAGCAGTCTCGCCGGCTTCTCCTACGAGCAGTACTTC
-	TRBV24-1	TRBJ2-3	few	CATSMGEESTDTQYF	TGTGCCACTTCGATGGGGGAGGAGAGCACAGATACGCAGTATTTT
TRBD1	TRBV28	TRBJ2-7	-	CASSNTRTGTSEQYF	TGTGCCAGCAGTAACACCCGGACAGGGACCAGCGAGCAGTACTTC
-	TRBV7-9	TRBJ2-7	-	CASSGEAGRSYEQYF	TGTGCCAGCAGCGGCGAGGCAGGGCGCTCCTACGAGCAGTACTTC